The 24 T cell receptor beta chains listed next were all sequenced from one sample in a study of PD-L1 blockade in urothelial cancer. The data were produced by immunoSEQ multiplex PCR, yet TCRdb's version contains in-frame clones alone and is incomplete. Found here are about 84,000 clones, 82% of them singletons; the top ten hold more than 8%. The material sequenced was PBMCs, taken around atezolizumab (anti-PD-L1) treatment. These TCRs come from a man aged 70-80 years with urothelial cancer.

The rearrangement uses TRBV11-2 and TRBJ2-7, with 12 bases fitting TRBD2. The CDR3 is made up of 15 amino acids. With 5 bases clipped from V and 5 bases from J, the junction kept 7 bases outside the gene matches. Germline assignment: CDR1 SGHAT and CDR2 FQNNGV. The CDR3 coding sequence is TGTGCCAGCAGCGCTCTAGCGGGAGGGCCCCACGAGCAGTACTTC. The encoded protein is CASSALAGGPHEQYF.

The gene calls are TRBV7-2 and TRBJ2-1, with 11 bases matching TRBD2. Per the germline V gene, CDR1 is SGHTA and CDR2 is FQGNSA. This CDR3 region has 15 residues. Trimming at V came to 4 bases and at J to 11 bases, leaving 10 bases not matched to a gene. Here the CDR3 DNA reads TGTGCCAGCAGCTCGACTAGCGGGACAACAAATCAGCAGTTCTTC. It encodes CASSSTSGTTNQQFF.

The chain carries TRBV27 and TRBJ1-1; TRBD1 matches at 7 bases. The ends lost 6 bases at V and 2 bases at J; junction bases unmatched: 6. The CDR3 covers 14 residues. Germline assignment: CDR1 MNHEY and CDR2 SMNVEV (reference sequence). CDR3 coding DNA: TGTGCCAGCAGCCAGGACAGGCTAAACACTGAAGCTTTCTTT. Translated, it gives CASSQDRLNTEAFF.

V gene TRBV5-1 combines with J gene TRBJ2-7; TRBD1 matches at 7 bases. Germline V lookup: CDR1 SGHRS, CDR2 YFSETQ. Trimming removed 2 bases from V and 2 bases from J; junction bases left unmatched: 4. The CDR3 length is 14 residues. The CDR3 coding sequence is TGCGCCAGCAGCTTAGGACAGGCCCCCTACGAGCAGTACTTC. Its protein is CASSLGQAPYEQYF.

The CDR3 loop is CASSDTGGPSNQPQHF. Here the CDR3 DNA reads TGTGCCAGCAGTGATACAGGGGGGCCTAGCAATCAGCCCCAGCATTTT. V usage is TRBV6-1 and J usage is TRBJ1-5; 8 positions agree with TRBD1. Losses at the gene ends were 3 bases for V and 0 bases for J; bases not matched to a gene: 4. The CDR3 runs to 16 residues. CDR1 and CDR2 from the germline V gene are MNHNS and SASEGT.

The V call is TRBV2, the J call TRBJ2-7; 7 positions agree with TRBD1. V shed 0 bases, J shed 7 bases, and the junction held 9 bases outside the gene matches. The CDR3 is 15 residues long. Germline V gene sequence: CDR1 SNHLY, CDR2 FYNNEI. CDR3 amino acids: CASSEARTPTGEQYF. The CDR3 DNA reads TGTGCCAGCAGTGAAGCGCGGACCCCGACAGGGGAGCAGTACTTC.

The J gene is TRBJ1-4, the V gene TRBV2; the D gene is possibly TRBD1 (5 bases). Germline values: CDR1 SNHLY, CDR2 FYNNEI. Trimming pared 8 bases from V and 10 bases from J, leaving 17 bases between. The CDR3 has 13 amino acids. The CDR3 region has the DNA TGTGCCAGCGGGGTCGAGGGGCGGGGAAAACTGTTTTTT. It yields the protein CASGVEGRGKLFF.

The chain recombines TRBV10-3 with TRBJ1-1; 7 nucleotides agree with TRBD1. CDR1 and CDR2 (germline): ENHRY, SYGVKD. Germline trimming cut 11 bases from V and 3 bases from J; bases unmatched to any gene: 9. The CDR3 loop spans 13 amino acids. CDR3 loop: CAGHDREDTEAFF. The CDR3 coding sequence is TGTGCCGGACACGACAGGGAGGACACTGAAGCTTTCTTT.

The gene calls are TRBV5-5 and TRBJ1-5, with 11 bases aligning to TRBD1. The CDR3 consists of 17 residues. The germline V gene encodes CDR1 SGHKS and CDR2 YYEKEE (reference sequence). The V gene end was trimmed by 0 bases and the J gene end by 4 bases; junction bases not matched to a gene: 6. The CDR3 loop reads CASSLVPGTGGNQPQHF. Here the CDR3 DNA reads TGTGCCAGCAGCTTGGTCCCCGGGACAGGGGGAAATCAGCCCCAGCATTTT.

The V gene is TRBV5-1, the J gene TRBJ1-1; 8 bases match TRBD1. CDR3 length: 17 residues. The junction had 11 bases not matched to a gene; V was cut back by 3 bases and J by 1 base. The V gene's germline CDR1 is SGHRS and CDR2 YFSETQ. The CDR3 nucleotides are TGCGCCAGCAGCTACGATGCAGGGGGCAGCAGGAACACTGAAGCTTTCTTT. This encodes CASSYDAGGSRNTEAFF.

The chain links TRBV19 to TRBJ2-3; TRBD2 matches at 16 bases. V shed 6 bases, J shed 5 bases, and the junction held 11 bases outside the gene matches. The germline gives CDR1 LNHDA, CDR2 SQIVND (reference sequence). The CDR3 runs to 18 residues. The CDR3 here is CASSLYPGLAGGRDTQYF. DNA of the CDR3: TGTGCCAGTAGCTTATATCCGGGACTAGCGGGAGGGCGAGATACGCAGTATTTT. The full variable domain, in which reference TRBV19 and TRBJ2-3 provide the parts outside the CDR3, is DGGITQSPKYLFRKEGQNVTLSCEQNLNHDAMYWYRQDPGQGLRLIYYSQIVNDFQKGDIAEGYSVSREKKESFPLTVTSAQKNPTAFYLCASSLYPGLAGGRDTQYFGPGTRLTVL.

This chain connects TRBV19 to TRBJ2-2; perhaps TRBD2 as D (6 bases). The CDR3 is made up of 15 amino acids. Between the trimmed V and J ends, which lost 6 bases and 5 bases, there was a span of 16 bases. Germline assignment: CDR1 LNHDA and CDR2 SQIVND (reference sequence). CDR3 nucleotides: TGTGCCAGTAGACCCGGCGGGACGGTTACCGGGGAGCTGTTTTTT. This sequence encodes CASRPGGTVTGELFF. Full variable domain (remainder filled in from reference TRBV19 and TRBJ2-2): DGGITQSPKYLFRKEGQNVTLSCEQNLNHDAMYWYRQDPGQGLRLIYYSQIVNDFQKGDIAEGYSVSREKKESFPLTVTSAQKNPTAFYLCASRPGGTVTGELFFGEGSRLTVL.

In nucleotides, the CDR3 is TGTGCCAGCAGCCAAGAAGGGACAGGTTTTTATGAGCAGTTCTTC. It yields the protein CASSQEGTGFYEQFF. This sequence joins TRBV5-5 and TRBJ2-1; TRBD1 agrees at 8 bases. J lost 8 bases, V lost 4 bases, and 11 bases had no gene match. Germline assignment: CDR1 SGHKS and CDR2 YYEKEE (reference sequence). CDR3 length equals 15 residues.

The chain links TRBV27 to TRBJ2-2; 8 positions match TRBD2. Germline-derived CDR1 and CDR2 are MNHEY and SMNVEV (reference sequence). V dropped 8 bases and J dropped 1; count of bases not matched to a gene: 6. CDR3 length: 15 residues. CDR3 nucleotides: TGTGCCAGCCACAGGCGGGAGGTGAACACCGGGGAGCTGTTTTTT. Translating gives CASHRREVNTGELFF.

This chain connects TRBV25-1 to TRBJ1-1; D is possibly TRBD1 (6 bases). Deletions cut 1 base from V and 5 bases from J, with 14 bases between. The CDR3 extends over 15 amino acids. The germline V gene has CDR1 MGHDK and CDR2 SYGVNS. The CDR3 spells CASSESQGRGTEAFF. Here the CDR3 DNA reads TGTGCCAGCAGTGAATCTCAGGGGAGGGGGACTGAAGCTTTCTTT.

V gene TRBV6-1 combines with J gene TRBJ1-1, with a possible D match to TRBD1 (5 bases). Per the germline V gene, CDR1 is MNHNS and CDR2 is SASEGT. V was shortened by 1 base and J by 5 bases, with 14 bases between the two germline ends. CDR3 length: 15 residues. The DNA of the CDR3 is TGTGCCAGCAGTGAAGGGCCAGGGTATTTAACTGAAGCTTTCTTT. Protein sequence: CASSEGPGYLTEAFF.

This clone has a single count. This rearrangement joins TRBV5-4 to TRBJ2-5; 7 bases are shared with TRBD2. V shed 4 bases, J shed 4 bases, and the junction held 10 bases outside the gene matches. This CDR3 has 15 amino acids. CDR1 is SGHNT, CDR2 YYREEE, per germline (reference sequence). CDR3 coding DNA: TGTGCCAGCAGCCCCAAGGAGCGGGGAAGAGAGACCCAGTACTTC. Its translation is CASSPKERGRETQYF.

The chain links TRBV4-3 to TRBJ2-3; D call uncertain. This CDR3 comprises 12 residues. V lost 1 base, J lost 4 bases, and 3 bases lay in between. Germline CDR1 is LGHNA and CDR2 is YSLEER. CDR3 in amino acids: CASSQGADTQYF. CDR3 DNA sequence: TGCGCCAGCAGCCAAGGAGCAGATACGCAGTATTTT.

V gene TRBV5-4 combines with J gene TRBJ2-5, with 12 positions matching TRBD2. J was trimmed by 4 bases and V by 4 bases; bases with no gene match: 11. Germline-derived CDR1 and CDR2 are SGHNT and YYREEE (reference sequence). The CDR3 has 17 amino acids. This chain's CDR3 is CASSHGTSGPGGETQYF. The CDR3, as DNA: TGTGCCAGCAGCCACGGGACTAGCGGGCCAGGGGGAGAGACCCAGTACTTC.

The CDR3 sequence: CAISESSHSVYSGNTIYF. The CDR3 DNA reads TGTGCCATCAGTGAGAGTTCGCACTCCGTCTACTCTGGAAACACCATATATTTT. The chain links TRBV10-3 to TRBJ1-3; D remains ambiguous. The length of the CDR3 is 18 residues. V lost 2 bases to trimming and J lost 0 bases, with 17 bases between them. Germline V gene data show CDR1 as ENHRY and CDR2 as SYGVKD.

This clone was detected a few times. V usage is TRBV4-3 and J usage is TRBJ2-7, with 8 bases fitting TRBD2. The germline V gene has CDR1 LGHNA and CDR2 YSLEER. J lost 3 bases, V lost 1 base, and 5 bases had no gene match. CDR3 length equals 15 residues. DNA of the CDR3: TGCGCCAGCAGCCAAGTGTTAGCGGGGAACTACGAGCAGTACTTC. It translates to CASSQVLAGNYEQYF.

The chain carries TRBV9 and TRBJ1-2, with D tentatively TRBD1 (6 bases). The CDR3 covers 16 residues. CDR1 SGDLS and CDR2 YYNGEE come from the germline V gene. V was pared by 2 bases and J by 0 bases, with 14 bases between. The CDR3 reads CASSVGGQSANYGYTF. The CDR3 DNA is TGTGCCAGCAGCGTCGGCGGACAGAGCGCTAACTATGGCTACACCTTC.

This sequence joins TRBV27 and TRBJ1-1; the match to TRBD1 covers 8 bases. The CDR3 is 17 amino acids. V was clipped by 6 bases and J by 3 bases; unmatched bases: 15. Germline CDR1 reads MNHEY; CDR2 reads SMNVEV (reference sequence). CDR3 loop: CASRKGTGNRRDTEAFF. The CDR3 nucleotides read TGTGCCAGCAGAAAAGGGACAGGAAACCGACGGGACACTGAAGCTTTCTTT.

The CDR3: CASSYGPPTYEQYF. DNA of the CDR3: TGTGCCAGCAGTTACGGGCCACCGACCTACGAGCAGTACTTC. The V call is TRBV6-6, the J call TRBJ2-7; D is uncertain. Germline assignment: CDR1 MNHNY and CDR2 SVGAGI (reference sequence). Trimming took off 2 bases at V and 2 bases at J, with 10 bases between the two ends. The length of the CDR3 is 14 residues.